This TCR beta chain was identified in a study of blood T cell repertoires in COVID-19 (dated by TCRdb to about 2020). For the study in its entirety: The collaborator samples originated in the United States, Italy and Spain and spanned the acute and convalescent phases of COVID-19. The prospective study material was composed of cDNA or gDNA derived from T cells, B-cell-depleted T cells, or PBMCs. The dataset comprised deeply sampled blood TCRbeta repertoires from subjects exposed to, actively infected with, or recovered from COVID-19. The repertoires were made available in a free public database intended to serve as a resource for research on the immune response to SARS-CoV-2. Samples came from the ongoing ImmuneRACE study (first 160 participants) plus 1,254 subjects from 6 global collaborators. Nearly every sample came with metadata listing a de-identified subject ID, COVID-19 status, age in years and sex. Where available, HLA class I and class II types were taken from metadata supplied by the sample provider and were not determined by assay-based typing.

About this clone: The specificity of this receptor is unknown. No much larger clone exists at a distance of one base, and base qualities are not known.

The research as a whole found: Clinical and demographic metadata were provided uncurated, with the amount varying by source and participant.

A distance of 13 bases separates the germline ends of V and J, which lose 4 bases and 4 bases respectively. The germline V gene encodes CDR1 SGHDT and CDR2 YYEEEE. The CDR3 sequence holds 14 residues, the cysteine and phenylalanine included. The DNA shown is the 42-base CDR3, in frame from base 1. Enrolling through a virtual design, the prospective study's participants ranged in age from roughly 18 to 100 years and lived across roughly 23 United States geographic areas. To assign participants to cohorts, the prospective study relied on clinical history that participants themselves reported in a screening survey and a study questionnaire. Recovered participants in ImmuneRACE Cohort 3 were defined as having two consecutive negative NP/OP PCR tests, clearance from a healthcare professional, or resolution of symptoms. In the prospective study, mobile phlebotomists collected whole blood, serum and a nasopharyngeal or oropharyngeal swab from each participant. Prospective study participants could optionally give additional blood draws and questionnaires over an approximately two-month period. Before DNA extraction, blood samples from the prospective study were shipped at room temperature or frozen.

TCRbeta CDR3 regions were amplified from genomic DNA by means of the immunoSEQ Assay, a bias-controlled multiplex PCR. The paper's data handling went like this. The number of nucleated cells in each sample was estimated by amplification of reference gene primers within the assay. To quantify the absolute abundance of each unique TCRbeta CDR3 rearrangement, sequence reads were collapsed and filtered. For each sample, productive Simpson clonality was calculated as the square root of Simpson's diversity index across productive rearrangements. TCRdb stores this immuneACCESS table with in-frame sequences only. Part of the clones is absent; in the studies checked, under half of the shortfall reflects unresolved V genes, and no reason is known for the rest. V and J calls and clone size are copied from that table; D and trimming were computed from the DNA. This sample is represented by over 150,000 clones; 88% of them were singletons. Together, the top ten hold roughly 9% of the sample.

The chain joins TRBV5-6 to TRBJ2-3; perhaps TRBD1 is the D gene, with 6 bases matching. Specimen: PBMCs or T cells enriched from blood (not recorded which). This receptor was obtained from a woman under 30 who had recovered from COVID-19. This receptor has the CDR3 CASSIYRVSDTQYF. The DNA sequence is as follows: TGTGCCAGCAGCATTTACAGGGTTTCAGATACGCAGTATTTT.